The T cell receptor (beta chain) described here comes from a study of patients and donors after allogeneic stem cell transplantation. Looked up from germline, CDR1 is LNHDA and CDR2 is SQIVND (reference sequence). The CDR3 has 16 residues. V shed 7 bases and J 8 bases; nucleotides not matched to a gene: 15. TCRdb re-called the RT-PCR reads with MiXCR, one entry per CDR3 protein. The sample holds about 87,000 distinct CDR3 sequences; less than 5% are singletons and the top ten take 2.6%. This clonotype was recorded a few times. This receptor was obtained from a human donor who was either an allogeneic HSCT recipient or a stem cell or donor lymphocyte infusion donor (not recorded which). It is not recorded whose cells these are; they may come from a transplant donor. The specimen was blood, either unsorted or a sorted T cell fraction (not recorded which). The chain uses TRBV19 and TRBJ2-1; 9 bases align to TRBD1. CDR3 in amino acids: CASTPMDRGLSHEQFF. The CDR3 DNA reads TGTGCCAGTACCCCCATGGACAGGGGCTTGTCCCATGAGCAGTTCTTC.